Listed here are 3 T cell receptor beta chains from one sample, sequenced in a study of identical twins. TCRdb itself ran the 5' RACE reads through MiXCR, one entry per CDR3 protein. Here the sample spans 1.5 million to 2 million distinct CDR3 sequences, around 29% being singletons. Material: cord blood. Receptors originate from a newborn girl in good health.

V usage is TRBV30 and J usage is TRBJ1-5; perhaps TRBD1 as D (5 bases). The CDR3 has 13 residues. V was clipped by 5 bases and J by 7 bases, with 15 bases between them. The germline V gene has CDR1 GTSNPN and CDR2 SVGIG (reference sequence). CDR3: CAWSGGPRQPQHF. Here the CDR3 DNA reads TGTGCCTGGTCGGGGGGACCAAGGCAGCCCCAGCATTTT. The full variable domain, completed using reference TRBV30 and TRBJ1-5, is SQTIHQWPATLVQPVGSPLSLECTVEGTSNPNLYWYRQAAGRGLQLLFYSVGIGQISSEVPQNLSASRPQDRQFILSSKKLLLSDSGFYLCAWSGGPRQPQHFGDGTRLSIL.

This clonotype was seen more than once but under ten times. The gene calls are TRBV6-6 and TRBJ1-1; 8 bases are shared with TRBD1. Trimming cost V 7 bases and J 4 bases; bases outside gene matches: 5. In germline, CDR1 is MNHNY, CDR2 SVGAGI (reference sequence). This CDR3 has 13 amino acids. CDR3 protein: CASTLTGGTEAFF. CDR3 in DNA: TGTGCCAGCACCCTTACAGGGGGCACTGAAGCTTTCTTT.

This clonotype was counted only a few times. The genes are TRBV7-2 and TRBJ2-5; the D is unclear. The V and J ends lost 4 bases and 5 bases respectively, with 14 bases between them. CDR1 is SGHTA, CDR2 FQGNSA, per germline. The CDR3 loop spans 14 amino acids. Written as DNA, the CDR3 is TGTGCCAGCAGCTCGATACCCCTCCGGGAGACCCAGTACTTC. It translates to CASSSIPLRETQYF.